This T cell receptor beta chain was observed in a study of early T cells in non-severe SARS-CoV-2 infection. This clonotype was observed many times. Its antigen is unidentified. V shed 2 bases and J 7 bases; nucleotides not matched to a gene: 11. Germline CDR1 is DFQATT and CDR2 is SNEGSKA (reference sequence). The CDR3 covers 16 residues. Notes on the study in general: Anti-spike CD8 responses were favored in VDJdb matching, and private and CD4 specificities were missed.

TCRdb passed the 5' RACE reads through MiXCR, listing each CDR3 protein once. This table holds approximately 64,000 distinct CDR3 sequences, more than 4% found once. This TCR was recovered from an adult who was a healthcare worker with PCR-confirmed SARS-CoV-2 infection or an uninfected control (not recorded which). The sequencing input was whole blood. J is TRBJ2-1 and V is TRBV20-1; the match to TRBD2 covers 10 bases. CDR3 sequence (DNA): TGCAGTGCTAGATCCTTAACTAGCGGGGTACGTAATGAGCAGTTCTTC. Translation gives CSARSLTSGVRNEQFF.